Presented here are 30 T cell receptor beta chains from one specimen sequenced in a study of control samples from healthy donors and cancer patients. Using immunoSEQ multiplex PCR, the repertoire was profiled, and TCRdb retains in-frame clones only, with some absent. The sample lists some 120,000 clones, 90% to 95% occurring once. The sequencing sample was made of PBMCs. These receptors were obtained from a man aged 45-60 years with head and neck cancer.

This chain links TRBV30 with TRBJ2-7, with D perhaps TRBD2 (6 bases). Germline V CDR1 and CDR2: GTSNPN, SVGIG (reference sequence). The CDR3 sequence is 14 residues long. With 5 bases removed from V and 0 bases from J, the gap between germline ends came to 14 bases. The CDR3 DNA follows: TGTGCCTGGGGGGTACTCGGGAGCTCCTACGAGCAGTACTTC. Its protein is CAWGVLGSSYEQYF.

The rearrangement joins TRBV4-1 to TRBJ1-1; 7 bases map to TRBD1. This CDR3 is built from 14 residues. J lost 5 bases, V lost 4 bases, and 7 bases had no gene match. Germline assignment: CDR1 MGHRA and CDR2 YSYEKL. The CDR3 region is CASSPSTGRTEAFF. The CDR3 DNA reads as TGCGCCAGCAGCCCTTCGACAGGGAGGACTGAAGCTTTCTTT.

The chain combines TRBV9 with TRBJ2-3, with D hard to call. Germline V gene sequence: CDR1 SGDLS, CDR2 YYNGEE. V lost 4 bases and J lost 2, with 11 bases in between. CDR3 length: 14 amino acids. CDR3 residues: CASSYDRITDTQYF. CDR3 nucleotides: TGTGCCAGCAGCTACGACCGGATCACAGATACGCAGTATTTT.

This clone was counted only a few times. The gene calls are TRBV9 and TRBJ1-3; D is unresolved. Trimming took 4 bases from V and 4 from J, leaving 12 bases between them. CDR3 length: 14 residues. Per germline, CDR1 SGDLS and CDR2 YYNGEE. The CDR3 DNA reads as TGTGCCAGCAGCTCATACGGCGGAGGAAACACCATATATTTT. Translation: CASSSYGGGNTIYF.

The CDR3 nucleotides are TGCAGTGCTAGGGACCCCCAGGGGCATTACTTC. Amino acid sequence: CSARDPQGHYF. The J gene is TRBJ2-7, the V gene TRBV20-1; D possibly corresponds to TRBD1 (6 bases). The CDR3 length is 11 residues. V was trimmed by 3 bases and J by 13 bases, leaving 16 bases between them. CDR1 and CDR2 (germline): DFQATT, SNEGSKA (reference sequence).

The chain recombines TRBV3-1 (or the pseudogene TRBV3-2) with TRBJ2-1; D possibly corresponds to TRBD2 (5 bases). Trimming cost V 1 base and J 9 bases, with 7 bases left between them. Germline V CDR1 and CDR2: LGHDT, YNNKEL (reference sequence). CDR3 length: 12 residues. CDR3 nucleotide sequence: TGTGCCAGCAGCCAAGTTCGGGGTGAGCAGTTCTTC. As protein: CASSQVRGEQFF.

This clone was counted once. The chain links TRBV24-1 to TRBJ1-2; no definite D call. This CDR3 spans 11 amino acids. CDR1 and CDR2 (germline): KGHDR, SFDVKD. The V end lost 4 bases, the J end lost 3 bases, and 2 bases lay between the germline ends. The CDR3 nucleotides are TGTGCCACCAGTGACTACTATGGCTACACCTTC. This translates into CATSDYYGYTF.

V and J are TRBV6-5 and TRBJ2-7; D ambiguous. V dropped 4 bases and J dropped 7 bases, with 11 bases sitting between them. Germline assignment: CDR1 MNHEY and CDR2 SVGAGI. The CDR3 covers 12 residues. The CDR3 loop is CASSSTIGEQYF. CDR3 DNA sequence: TGTGCCAGCAGTTCCACCATCGGAGAGCAGTACTTC.

The gene calls are TRBV7-2 and TRBJ2-3, with 8 positions matching TRBD2. CDR1 is SGHTA, CDR2 FQGNSA, per germline. V trimming: 7 bases; J trimming: 7 bases; junction bases outside the gene matches: 13. This CDR3 has 15 residues. The CDR3 sequence is CASTPSGTRGNTQYF. CDR3 sequence (DNA): TGTGCCAGCACCCCCTCCGGGACTAGAGGAAATACGCAGTATTTT.

This clone was picked up one time. The chain recombines TRBV27 with TRBJ2-1; 7 positions agree with TRBD1. Germline CDR1 MNHEY, CDR2 SMNVEV (reference sequence). CDR3 length equals 13 residues. The trim removed 5 bases at V and 13 bases at J, leaving 11 bases unmatched. CDR3 sequence: CASSLTGVGTQFF. CDR3 nucleotides: TGTGCCAGCAGTCTAACAGGGGTTGGGACACAGTTCTTC.

The J gene is TRBJ1-1, the V gene TRBV19, with a tentative D call TRBD1 (5 bases). CDR1 and CDR2 (germline): LNHDA, SQIVND (reference sequence). The CDR3 is 14 amino acids. The V gene lost 6 bases and the J gene lost 6 bases, with 17 bases spanning the gap. DNA of the CDR3: TGTGCCAGTAGAGATGCAGGGTTATTTTCTGAAGCTTTCTTT. It yields the protein CASRDAGLFSEAFF.

The chain combines TRBV28 with TRBJ2-7, with D possibly being TRBD2 (6 bases). Deletions cut 6 bases from V and 12 bases from J, with 24 bases between. This CDR3 has 14 residues. Germline loops: CDR1 MDHEN, CDR2 SYDVKM. CDR3 loop: CASSPGTYWGLSYF. CDR3 in DNA: TGTGCCAGCAGCCCAGGGACTTATTGGGGACTCTCGTACTTC.

The rearrangement uses TRBV6-5 and TRBJ1-6; the D is unclear. V was pared by 1 base and J by 9 bases, with 13 bases between. CDR3 length equals 15 residues. Germline V gives CDR1 MNHEY, CDR2 SVGAGI. The CDR3 spells CASSYFSSSSSPLHF. CDR3 DNA: TGTGCCAGCAGTTACTTCAGTTCTAGTAGTTCACCCCTCCACTTT.

The chain couples TRBV13 to TRBJ1-5; D might be TRBD1 (5 bases). The germline V gene encodes CDR1 PRHDT and CDR2 FYEKMQ (reference sequence). The V end lost 0 bases, the J end lost 6 bases, and 6 bases lay between the germline ends. This CDR3 is 13 amino acids long. CDR3 nucleotide sequence: TGTGCCAGCAGCTTAGGCGGGGGTCAGCCCCAGCATTTT. It specifies CASSLGGGQPQHF.

The chain is built from TRBV11-3 and TRBJ2-7, with TRBD1 identical over 7 bases. CDR1 and CDR2 (germline): SGHNT, YENEEA. CDR3 length equals 13 residues. J gave up 4 bases and V 5 bases, and 5 bases lay outside the gene matches. The CDR3 DNA reads as TGTGCCAGCAGCAGGGGGCTCGGGTACGAGCAGTACTTC. Its protein is CASSRGLGYEQYF.

This clone was observed once. The rearrangement uses TRBV11-2 and TRBJ1-2; the match to TRBD1 covers 7 bases. The CDR3 has 18 residues. Germline lookup yields CDR1 SGHAT and CDR2 FQNNGV. The ends lost 3 bases at V and 0 bases at J; junction bases unmatched: 13. The CDR3 nucleotides read TGTGCCAGCAGCTTGGGGACTCGGGACAGAGCGACTAACTATGGCTACACCTTC. It encodes CASSLGTRDRATNYGYTF.

The rearrangement joins TRBV12-5 to TRBJ1-2; D gene ambiguous. This CDR3 is 13 amino acids long. Trimming removed 4 bases from V and 8 bases from J, with 14 bases in between. Germline assignment: CDR1 LGHNT and CDR2 FRNRAP. Here the CDR3 reads CASGSAVSGGYTF. As DNA, the CDR3 is TGTGCTAGTGGTTCTGCAGTCTCGGGCGGCTACACCTTC.

The chain joins TRBV4-2 to TRBJ2-2, with D tentatively TRBD1 or TRBD2 (5 bases each). V was trimmed by 0 bases and J by 1 base, leaving 15 bases between them. CDR3 length equals 18 residues. Germline loops: CDR1 LGHNA, CDR2 YNFKEQ. This CDR3 is CASSQDVAAGRNTGELFF. CDR3 sequence (DNA): TGTGCCAGCAGCCAAGATGTGGCAGCAGGGAGGAACACCGGGGAGCTGTTTTTT.

The V and J genes are TRBV29-1 and TRBJ2-7; D remains unclear. The CDR3 covers 13 residues. Trimming shortened V by 4 bases and J by 2 bases, and 12 bases separated the two germline ends. The germline V gene encodes CDR1 SQVTM and CDR2 ANQGSEA. CDR3 loop: CSVVEWPAYEQYF. CDR3 DNA sequence: TGCAGCGTTGTGGAATGGCCGGCCTACGAGCAGTACTTC.

The chain is built from TRBV3-1 (or the pseudogene TRBV3-2) and TRBJ1-1, with D tentatively TRBD1 (6 bases). Trimming pared 2 bases from V and 3 bases from J, leaving 10 bases between. This CDR3 contains 14 residues. Germline CDR1 and CDR2: LGHDT and YNNKEL (reference sequence). This CDR3 reads CASSQKEGDTEAFF. The CDR3 region has the DNA TGTGCCAGCAGCCAAAAGGAGGGGGACACTGAAGCTTTCTTT.

The genes are TRBV6-5 and TRBJ2-3; D remains unclear. This CDR3 has 11 residues. V was shortened by 5 bases and J by 6 bases, with 6 bases between the two germline ends. The germline CDR1 and CDR2 sequences are MNHEY and SVGAGI. The CDR3 protein is CASSRRDTQYF. The CDR3 DNA follows: TGTGCCAGCAGTCGACGGGATACGCAGTATTTT.

The chain carries TRBV6-1 and TRBJ2-7, with 9 bases aligning to TRBD1. The CDR3 has 16 residues. The ends lost 4 bases at V and 3 bases at J; junction bases unmatched: 10. Germline lookup yields CDR1 MNHNS and CDR2 SASEGT. The CDR3 sequence: CASSGTQGAAFYEQYF. CDR3 nucleotide sequence: TGTGCCAGCAGTGGCACACAGGGGGCGGCTTTCTACGAGCAGTACTTC.

The chain couples TRBV20-1 to TRBJ1-1; weak D call: TRBD1 (6 bases). The CDR3 extends over 14 amino acids. CDR1 DFQATT and CDR2 SNEGSKA come from the germline V gene (reference sequence). The V gene lost 3 bases and the J gene lost 1 base, with 12 bases spanning the gap. CDR3 bases: TGCAGTGCTAGTGGGGACACTGGGAACACTGAAGCTTTCTTT. It yields the protein CSASGDTGNTEAFF.

This clone appeared once. V is TRBV5-1 and J is TRBJ1-2; 12 bases fit TRBD1. Germline lookup yields CDR1 SGHRS and CDR2 YFSETQ. The CDR3 spans 15 residues. Losses at the gene ends were 3 bases for V and 4 bases for J; bases not matched to a gene: 4. CDR3 protein: CASSWGQGAGYGYTF. The CDR3 DNA reads as TGCGCCAGCAGCTGGGGACAGGGGGCAGGCTATGGCTACACCTTC.

The chain links TRBV24-1 to TRBJ1-1; maybe TRBD1 (5 bases). Trimming took 3 bases from V and 3 from J, leaving 7 bases between them. CDR3 length equals 13 residues. Germline V CDR1 and CDR2: KGHDR, SFDVKD. Written as DNA, the CDR3 is TGTGCCACCAGTGATGGGGGGTACACTGAAGCTTTCTTT. Translating it yields CATSDGGYTEAFF.

The gene calls are TRBV5-1 and TRBJ2-2; D call uncertain. V lost 2 bases, J lost 1 base, and 12 bases lay in between. Germline loops: CDR1 SGHRS, CDR2 YFSETQ. This CDR3 has 16 amino acids. The CDR3 sequence is CASSFRGSENTGELFF. CDR3 DNA: TGCGCCAGCAGCTTCCGCGGTTCTGAGAACACCGGGGAGCTGTTTTTT.

The chain employs TRBV7-2 and TRBJ1-1, with D unresolved. This CDR3 has 14 residues. CDR1 is SGHTA, CDR2 FQGNSA, per germline. Trimming removed 5 bases at V and 6 bases at J, with 16 bases between. This chain's CDR3 is CASSARFGSAEAFF. In DNA, the CDR3 is TGTGCCAGCAGCGCCCGTTTCGGATCCGCTGAAGCTTTCTTT.

J is TRBJ2-2 and V is TRBV9; D is perhaps TRBD1 (6 bases). The CDR3 loop spans 14 amino acids. V lost 7 bases and J 7 bases, leaving 17 bases between the germline ends. CDR1 is SGDLS and CDR2 is YYNGEE in the germline V gene. This chain's CDR3 is CASRPNQGHGELFF. For the CDR3, the DNA is TGTGCCAGCCGCCCAAACCAGGGACACGGGGAGCTGTTTTTT.

This chain uses TRBV18 with TRBJ2-1, with D perhaps matching TRBD1 or TRBD2 (5 bases each). Germline V gives CDR1 KGHSH, CDR2 LQKENI. Trimming took off 3 bases at V and 7 bases at J, with 13 bases between the two ends. The CDR3 runs to 14 residues. In DNA, the CDR3 is TGTGCCAGCTCACCCAGGGCGGGTAGGAATGAGCAGTTCTTC. It codes for CASSPRAGRNEQFF.

In this sample, this clone turned up once. The V and J genes are TRBV5-6 and TRBJ1-1; a possible D gene is TRBD1 (6 bases). The CDR3 is 12 amino acids. V lost 2 bases, J lost 14 bases, and 16 bases lay in between. Per the germline V gene, CDR1 is SGHDT and CDR2 is YYEEEE. The CDR3 here is CASSFRQAGSFF. The CDR3 DNA reads as TGTGCCAGCAGCTTTAGACAGGCGGGGTCATTCTTT.